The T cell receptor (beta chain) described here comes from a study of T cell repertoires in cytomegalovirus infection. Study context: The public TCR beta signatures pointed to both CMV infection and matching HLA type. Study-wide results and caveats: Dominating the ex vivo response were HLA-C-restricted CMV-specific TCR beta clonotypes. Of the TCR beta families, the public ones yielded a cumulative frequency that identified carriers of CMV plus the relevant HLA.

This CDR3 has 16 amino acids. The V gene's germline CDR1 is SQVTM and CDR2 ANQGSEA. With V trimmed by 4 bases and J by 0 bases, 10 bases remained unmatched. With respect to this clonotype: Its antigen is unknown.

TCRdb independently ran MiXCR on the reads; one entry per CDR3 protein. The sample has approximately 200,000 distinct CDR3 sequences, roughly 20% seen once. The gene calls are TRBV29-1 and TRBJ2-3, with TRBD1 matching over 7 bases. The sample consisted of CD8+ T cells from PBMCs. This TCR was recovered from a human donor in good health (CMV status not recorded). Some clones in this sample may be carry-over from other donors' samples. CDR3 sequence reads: CSVVAKGAPSTDTQYF. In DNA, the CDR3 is TGCAGCGTTGTAGCCAAGGGGGCCCCCAGCACAGATACGCAGTATTTT.